This T cell receptor (beta chain) was profiled in a study of shared clonotypes between healthy human individuals (TCRdb year 2020). Concerning the study at large: A couple of women and three men aged 18 to 49 years were included in the cohort. For each donor, CD4 naive and CD4 memory were each given three plates, CD8 naive was given two plates, and CD8 memory was given one plate. Leukapheresis yielded between about 0.94 and 9 billion PBMCs per donor. Different laboratories and diverse techniques were used to prepare libraries and sequence TCR repertoires, to increase sequencing depth and limit assay-specific biases. The study deeply sequenced blood TCR repertoires of about 5 healthy adults to estimate repertoire size and the extent of clonotype sharing between individuals.

This clone was recorded once. No antigen is known for it. Base qualities were left out, and no much larger clone turns up one base away. CD8 naive samples were obtained by positive selection for CCR7 among CD45RO-negative cells, yielding a CD45RA+CCR7+ population from which TemRA cells were excluded. Healthy HIV-negative adults with no recently reported acute infections or vaccinations were included as donors. Every donor was a Caucasian adult residing in Nashville, Tennessee, USA. After blood collection by leukapheresis, PBMCs were isolated using Ficoll-Histopaque density gradient centrifugation and then cryopreserved in the vapor phase of liquid nitrogen. Purity and quantity of every magnetically sorted T cell population were checked by analytical flow cytometry. From each sorted fraction, genomic DNA was isolated and quantified by UV absorbance on a Nanodrop 2000c. TCR CDR3 regions were amplified from genomic DNA by multiplex PCR using the deep immunoSEQ assay. For each cell subset, the extracted genomic DNA was distributed evenly across all wells of several immunoSEQ 96-well plates, and each plate served as one replicate. For sorted subsets, about 220 ng of genomic DNA, equivalent to roughly 33,000 T cell genomes, went into each replicate PCR. Purified libraries were quantified with a Qubit 3.0 fluorometer, sized on a Bioanalyzer 2100, and re-quantified with the KAPA Library Quantification kit. Every immunoSEQ 96-well plate was sequenced on a dedicated single-read 150-cycle Illumina NextSeq 550 flow cell. The paper's processing steps were these. Because the immunoSEQ output held only junctional sequences and lacked quality scores, the filtering could not match the filtering applied to full-length reads. Sequences were annotated with PyIR, a Python wrapper for IgBLAST v1.9, using IMGT germline references to assign V/J genes and CDR3. Reads were removed for weak V/J assignments (E-value above 1e-6), missing CDR3, stop codons, out-of-frame junctions, or ambiguous translated residues. A V3J clonotype was defined by an identical inferred V gene, J gene, and CDR3 amino acid sequence. The percentage overlap between two repertoires was calculated by dividing the number of shared unique clonotypes by the size of the smaller repertoire. Repertoire richness was assessed with RTK rarefaction, the Chao1 estimator, and Recon v2.1 estimates of unobserved clonotypes. OLGA was used to compute generation probabilities for all TCRbeta clonotypes that the gDNA method yielded from a handful of donors. The clones in this table, taken by TCRdb from immuneACCESS, are in-frame only. Not every clone is retained; where verified, under half of the shortfall comes from an unresolved V gene, and the cause of the rest is unknown. That table is the source of V, J and clone size, and D and trimming were worked out from the DNA. Counted in this sample were about 1.9 million clones; 85% to 95% of them appeared once. The ten largest clones represent about 1.6% of the sample.

Study-level results and caveats: Clonotypes shared by all four sorted-subset donors showed higher generation probabilities than non-shared clonotypes. Incomplete sequencing was indicated by rarefaction of sorted-subset datasets, despite the large sequencing depth. Estimated clonotype richness was generally larger for naive than for memory subsets. Across a few donors, roughly 5.4% of naive CD4, roughly 3.3% of naive CD8, roughly 2.3% of memory CD4, and under 0.45% of memory CD8 clonotypes were shared. Sampling was restricted to blood, and TCR repertoires in tissues likely differ from the TCR repertoires found in blood. Pairwise subsampling led to the expectation that sequencing depth would affect the degree of clonotype sharing among donors. Because the study included a small number of donors, the genetic and exposure-history diversity represented was limited.

Deletion took 3 bases off V and 6 bases off J, with a span of 9 bases between the germline ends. The CDR3, cysteine through phenylalanine, is 12 amino acids long. Only the CDR3 DNA is retained, 36 bases long and in frame from the first base. From the germline V gene, CDR1 is MNHNS and CDR2 is SASEGT. The source material was naive CD8+ T cells from PBMCs. This sample's cell subset or site label indicates: CD45RA+CCR7+. The TCR originated in a young man in good health. Some clones in this sample may be carry-over from other donors' samples. The sequence links TRBV6-1 to TRBJ2-7, with an unclear D gene assignment. DNA sequence: TGTGCCAGCAGTGAGGTCCGGGCCGAGCAGTACTTC. Its translation is CASSEVRAEQYF.